The sequence of this T cell receptor (beta chain) was determined in a study of identical twins. The CDR3 contains 13 residues. Looked up from germline, CDR1 is MNHNS and CDR2 is SASEGT. V lost 1 base, J lost 5 bases, and 9 bases lay in between. TCRdb recomputed calls from the 5' RACE reads with MiXCR, one row per CDR3 protein. This sample has about 340,000 distinct CDR3 sequences, with roughly an eighth found just once. Separately, the same data were catalogued under a study of yellow fever vaccine responses in identical twins.

This TCR derives from a woman between 18 and 29 years old in good health. The V and J genes are TRBV6-1 and TRBJ2-7; the D is unclear. Sequenced: CD8+ T cells sorted from blood. In DNA form, the CDR3 reads TGTGCCAGCAGTGAAGGTCCTAGGCACGAGCAGTACGTC. Translated, it gives CASSEGPRHEQYV.